These 31 T cell receptor beta chains originate from one sample sequenced in a study of cytomegalovirus exposure and HLA in healthy donors. Sequenced by immunoSEQ multiplex PCR; TCRdb stores in-frame clones only, minus some. Of 350,000 or so clones detected, roughly 88% appear once; the ten largest clones hold about 0.8%. What was sequenced was PBMCs. Source of these receptors: a woman between 18 and 29 years old in good health and CMV-seronegative.

The rearrangement joins TRBV27 to TRBJ1-5; 10 nucleotides agree with TRBD1. The J segment lost 4 bases and the V segment lost 5 bases, leaving 8 bases of the junction unmatched. Germline CDR1 and CDR2: MNHEY and SMNVEV (reference sequence). The CDR3 is made up of 16 amino acids. The CDR3 bases are TGTGCCAGCAGTCCACTGGGGACAGGGGTGAATCAGCCCCAGCATTTT. Amino acids: CASSPLGTGVNQPQHF.

J is TRBJ2-7 and V is TRBV19; 8 bases match TRBD1. The CDR3 totals 16 residues. The J segment lost 2 bases and the V segment lost 0 bases, leaving 6 bases of the junction unmatched. Germline assignment: CDR1 LNHDA and CDR2 SQIVND (reference sequence). CDR3: CASSIESGGEAYEQYF. The CDR3 nucleotides are TGTGCCAGTAGTATAGAGTCAGGGGGCGAGGCCTACGAGCAGTACTTC.

The rearrangement joins TRBV25-1 to TRBJ2-7, with 11 bases lining up with TRBD2. Germline V lookup: CDR1 MGHDK, CDR2 SYGVNS. This CDR3 contains 16 residues. Trimming cost V 8 bases and J 6 bases; bases outside gene matches: 15. The CDR3 coding sequence is TGTGCCAGCCAAGGGACTAGCGGAGCCCCCAAGGGCGAGCAGTACTTC. Translation gives CASQGTSGAPKGEQYF.

This clone was recorded once. This rearrangement joins TRBV29-1 to TRBJ2-7, with a possible D match to TRBD1 (6 bases). From germline, CDR1 is SQVTM and CDR2 ANQGSEA. The V gene lost 5 bases and the J gene lost 2 bases, with 10 bases spanning the gap. The CDR3 is made up of 12 amino acids. The CDR3 loop is CSVRDNTYEQYF. For the CDR3, the DNA is TGCAGCGTTCGGGACAATACCTACGAGCAGTACTTC.

V is TRBV6-5 and J is TRBJ2-1; D call uncertain. CDR1 MNHEY and CDR2 SVGAGI come from the germline V gene. The CDR3 runs to 13 residues. V lost 10 bases and J 4 bases, leaving 14 bases between the germline ends. This chain's CDR3 is CATKTTPYNEQFF. In DNA, the CDR3 is TGTGCCACCAAGACAACGCCTTACAATGAGCAGTTCTTC.

In its sample, this clone was seen a few times. This chain links TRBV2 with TRBJ2-7; D not certain. Germline V gene data show CDR1 as SNHLY and CDR2 as FYNNEI. The CDR3 extends over 11 amino acids. With 5 bases removed from V and 2 bases from J, the gap between germline ends came to 4 bases. The CDR3 region has the DNA TGTGCCAGCAGTACTCCCTACGAGCAGTACTTC. Translation: CASSTPYEQYF. Combining the CDR3 with reference TRBV2 and TRBJ2-7 gives the whole variable domain EPEVTQTPSHQVTQMGQEVILRCVPISNHLYFYWYRQILGQKVEFLVSFYNNEISEKSEIFDDQFSVERPDGSNFTLKIRSTKLEDSAMYFCASSTPYEQYFGPGTRLTVT.

This clone was picked up one time. Other DNA sequences in this sample translate to the same CDR3. The chain is built from TRBV28 and TRBJ1-2; 7 bases map to TRBD1. Germline loops: CDR1 MDHEN, CDR2 SYDVKM. V shed 8 bases and J 4 bases; nucleotides not matched to a gene: 7. CDR3 length: 13 amino acids. The CDR3 reads CASSSSGGYGYTF. DNA of the CDR3: TGTGCCAGCTCTTCCTCAGGGGGCTATGGCTACACCTTC.

This chain connects TRBV19 to TRBJ1-1, with D tentatively TRBD1 (5 bases). This CDR3 has 17 amino acids. V lost 2 bases and J lost 4, with 20 bases in between. The V gene's germline CDR1 is LNHDA and CDR2 SQIVND (reference sequence). CDR3 amino acids: CASSIRQVGQGSTEAFF. In DNA, the CDR3 is TGTGCCAGTAGTATACGTCAAGTTGGGCAGGGCTCCACTGAAGCTTTCTTT.

The rearrangement joins TRBV5-5 to TRBJ1-1; 8 nucleotides line up with TRBD1. The V gene's germline CDR1 is SGHKS and CDR2 YYEKEE (reference sequence). This CDR3 region has 15 residues. V lost 0 bases to trimming and J lost 1 base; unmatched junction nucleotides: 2. CDR3 coding DNA: TGTGCCAGCAGCTTGGACGGACAGGGGAACACTGAAGCTTTCTTT. Its protein is CASSLDGQGNTEAFF.

The chain couples TRBV5-1 to TRBJ2-2, with a tentative D call TRBD2 (5 bases). Germline assignment: CDR1 SGHRS and CDR2 YFSETQ. Deletions cut 1 base from V and 5 bases from J, with 12 bases between. This CDR3 has 15 amino acids. The chain's CDR3 is CASSLSGPGTGELFF. The CDR3 nucleotides read TGCGCCAGCAGCTTGAGTGGGCCGGGGACCGGGGAGCTGTTTTTT.

This chain joins TRBV27 and TRBJ2-1; a weak D match, TRBD2 (5 bases). The CDR3 runs to 16 residues. Looked up from germline, CDR1 is MNHEY and CDR2 is SMNVEV (reference sequence). V was clipped by 1 base and J by 7 bases, with 17 bases between them. This CDR3 is CASSLFGGLSVNEQFF. CDR3 DNA sequence: TGTGCCAGCAGTTTATTTGGAGGTCTTTCAGTAAATGAGCAGTTCTTC.

V gene TRBV29-1 combines with J gene TRBJ2-7; unclear D gene. The CDR3 is made up of 11 amino acids. Germline CDR1 is SQVTM and CDR2 is ANQGSEA. Trimming stripped 4 bases from V and 3 bases from J, with 7 bases between. The CDR3 reads CSVVRHYEQYF. The CDR3 DNA reads as TGCAGCGTTGTCAGACACTACGAGCAGTACTTC.

V usage is TRBV29-1 and J usage is TRBJ1-2, with D uncertain. The length of the CDR3 is 11 residues. The germline V gene has CDR1 SQVTM and CDR2 ANQGSEA. V shed 4 bases and J shed 7 bases, with 10 bases lying between them. CDR3 DNA: TGCAGCGTTGGAGACTCGGGTGGCTACACCTTC. Translating it yields CSVGDSGGYTF. The whole variable domain, remainder taken from reference TRBV29-1 and TRBJ1-2, is SAVISQKPSRDICQRGTSLTIQCQVDSQVTMMFWYRQQPGQSLTLIATANQGSEATYESGFVIDKFPISRPNLTFSTLTVSNMSPEDSSIYLCSVGDSGGYTFGSGTRLTVV.

This rearrangement joins TRBV7-8 to TRBJ1-1, with D hard to call. Trimming removed 3 bases at V and 1 base at J, with 9 bases between. CDR1 and CDR2 (germline): SGHVS, FQNEAQ. The CDR3 is 14 amino acids. The CDR3 DNA reads as TGTGCCAGCAGCTTGGCCGAGGCGAACACTGAAGCTTTCTTT. This translates into CASSLAEANTEAFF. Full variable domain (rest looked up from reference TRBV7-8 and TRBJ1-1): GAGVSQSPRYKVAKRGQDVALRCDPISGHVSLFWYQQALGQGPEFLTYFQNEAQLDKSGLPSDRFFAERPEGSVSTLKIQRTQQEDSAVYLCASSLAEANTEAFFGQGTRLTVV.

The V call is TRBV11-2, the J call TRBJ2-7; D might be TRBD2 (6 bases). Trimming shortened V by 5 bases and J by 6 bases, and 17 bases separated the two germline ends. CDR3 size: 14 residues. Germline values: CDR1 SGHAT, CDR2 FQNNGV. In DNA form, the CDR3 reads TGTGCCAGCAGCGTCGCGGGGAGGATGCTCGAGCAGTACTTC. Protein product: CASSVAGRMLEQYF.

This chain uses TRBV7-3 with TRBJ2-3; TRBD2 is a possible D gene (6 bases). The CDR3 totals 13 residues. Germline V gene sequence: CDR1 SGHTA, CDR2 FQGTGA. V lost 1 base, J lost 4 bases, and 6 bases lay in between. CDR3 loop: CASSLRGADTQYF. In DNA form, the CDR3 reads TGTGCCAGCAGCTTAAGGGGGGCAGATACGCAGTATTTT.

V and J are TRBV25-1 and TRBJ1-2; tentative D call: TRBD1 (6 bases). Trimming cost V 3 bases and J 4 bases, with 12 bases left between them. This CDR3 contains 14 residues. The germline V gene has CDR1 MGHDK and CDR2 SYGVNS. The CDR3 loop is CASSEITGFYGYTF. CDR3 nucleotides: TGTGCCAGCAGTGAGATAACAGGGTTCTATGGCTACACCTTC.

The J gene is TRBJ1-1, the V gene TRBV28; D call uncertain. Trimming shortened V by 3 bases and J by 4 bases, and 6 bases separated the two germline ends. Germline values: CDR1 MDHEN, CDR2 SYDVKM. The CDR3 runs to 12 residues. CDR3 region: CASSLRITEAFF. DNA of the CDR3: TGTGCCAGCAGTTTGAGGATCACTGAAGCTTTCTTT.

This clone was counted a few times. The CDR3 region has the DNA TGTGCCATCGGTAGCCAGGGGACCTACAATGAGCAGTTCTTC. Encoded protein: CAIGSQGTYNEQFF. V gene TRBV10-3 combines with J gene TRBJ2-1; TRBD1 is a possible D gene (6 bases). Germline V gene sequence: CDR1 ENHRY, CDR2 SYGVKD. This CDR3 is 14 amino acids long. The V gene lost 8 bases and the J gene lost 2 bases, with 13 bases spanning the gap.

The V and J genes are TRBV4-2 and TRBJ2-1, with 9 bases lining up with TRBD2. The V and J ends lost 0 bases and 4 bases, in that order; junction bases with no gene match: 7. The CDR3 covers 17 residues. Germline lookup yields CDR1 LGHNA and CDR2 YNFKEQ. As DNA, the CDR3 is TGTGCCAGCAGCCAAGATCAAATAGCGGGAGCTTACAATGAGCAGTTCTTC. Translated, it gives CASSQDQIAGAYNEQFF.

This chain connects TRBV5-1 to TRBJ2-5; 7 bases are a match to TRBD1. Germline CDR1 SGHRS, CDR2 YFSETQ. The CDR3 sequence is 13 residues long. V trimming: 3 bases; J trimming: 2 bases; junction bases outside the gene matches: 1. CDR3 coding DNA: TGCGCCAGCAGCTGGGACAGACAAGAGACCCAGTACTTC. Its protein is CASSWDRQETQYF.

The CDR3 sequence: CAWSAGTGLAGTDTQYF. The CDR3 bases are TGTGCCTGGAGTGCAGGCACTGGACTAGCGGGAACAGATACGCAGTATTTT. V usage is TRBV30 and J usage is TRBJ2-3, with 12 bases aligning to TRBD2. CDR3 length equals 17 residues. Germline V gives CDR1 GTSNPN, CDR2 SVGIG (reference sequence). After removal of 1 base from V and 3 bases from J, the junction contained 8 bases not matched to a gene.

The gene calls are TRBV5-1 and TRBJ2-7, with 10 positions matching TRBD2. CDR1 SGHRS and CDR2 YFSETQ come from the germline V gene. The length of the CDR3 is 17 residues. With V trimmed by 5 bases and J by 4 bases, 15 bases remained unmatched. CDR3 DNA sequence: TGCGCCAGCAGACAACAACCTACTAGCGGGGATCTTTACGAGCAGTACTTC. Protein sequence: CASRQQPTSGDLYEQYF.

The rearrangement links TRBV2 to TRBJ2-1; 11 nucleotides align to TRBD2. The CDR3 length is 14 residues. J was trimmed by 9 bases and V by 6 bases; bases with no gene match: 7. Germline values: CDR1 SNHLY, CDR2 FYNNEI. CDR3 sequence reads: CASRGLAAFGEQFF. The CDR3 DNA follows: TGTGCCAGCAGGGGACTAGCGGCCTTTGGTGAGCAGTTCTTC.

Points on this clone: The sample carries other DNA sequences with the same CDR3. The rearrangement joins TRBV18 to TRBJ2-7; tentatively, D is TRBD2 (5 bases). Trimming took off 2 bases at V and 0 bases at J, with 11 bases between the two ends. Germline V lookup: CDR1 KGHSH, CDR2 LQKENI. CDR3 length equals 15 residues. CDR3 in amino acids: CASSPAGVSSYEQYF. The CDR3 DNA sequence: TGTGCCAGCTCACCAGCCGGGGTAAGCTCCTACGAGCAGTACTTC.

This sequence joins TRBV29-1 and TRBJ2-7, with D perhaps matching TRBD2 (5 bases). CDR3 size: 13 residues. Per the germline V gene, CDR1 is SQVTM and CDR2 is ANQGSEA. The V end lost 2 bases, the J end lost 2 bases, and 10 bases lay between the germline ends. CDR3 amino acids: CSVETGGTYEQYF. The CDR3 DNA reads TGCAGCGTTGAAACCGGAGGCACCTACGAGCAGTACTTC.

This clone came up once. The genes are TRBV4-3 and TRBJ2-2; weak D call: TRBD1 (6 bases). Trimming shortened V by 4 bases and J by 3 bases, and 18 bases separated the two germline ends. Per the germline V gene, CDR1 is LGHNA and CDR2 is YSLEER. The CDR3 totals 17 residues. The CDR3 region has the DNA TGCGCCAGCAGCCGCAGGCCACAGGGATCGGACACCGGGGAGCTGTTTTTT. Residues: CASSRRPQGSDTGELFF.

This chain connects TRBV28 to TRBJ2-2; D not certain. CDR1 MDHEN and CDR2 SYDVKM come from the germline V gene. The CDR3 sequence is 16 residues long. Trimming took off 0 bases at V and 7 bases at J, with 15 bases between the two ends. CDR3 loop: CASSLWGTLQDGELFF. The CDR3 nucleotides are TGTGCCAGCAGTTTATGGGGTACTCTTCAGGACGGGGAGCTGTTTTTT. The whole variable domain, remainder taken from reference TRBV28 and TRBJ2-2, is DVKVTQSSRYLVKRTGEKVFLECVQDMDHENMFWYRQDPGLGLRLIYFSYDVKMKEKGDIPEGYSVSREKKERFSLILESASTNQTSMYLCASSLWGTLQDGELFFGEGSRLTVL.

This clone was picked up a small number of times. V usage is TRBV29-1 and J usage is TRBJ1-1, with TRBD1 matching 7 bases. The CDR3 length is 12 residues. V lost 6 bases to trimming and J lost 0 bases; unmatched junction nucleotides: 1. Germline V CDR1 and CDR2: SQVTM, ANQGSEA. The CDR3 DNA reads as TGCAGCGTCGGACAGGTGAACACTGAAGCTTTCTTT. It codes for CSVGQVNTEAFF. The variable domain in full, with the rest retrieved from reference TRBV29-1 and TRBJ1-1, is SAVISQKPSRDICQRGTSLTIQCQVDSQVTMMFWYRQQPGQSLTLIATANQGSEATYESGFVIDKFPISRPNLTFSTLTVSNMSPEDSSIYLCSVGQVNTEAFFGQGTRLTVV.

This chain links TRBV29-1 with TRBJ2-7; D perhaps matches TRBD2 (6 bases). Trimming removed 1 base from V and 2 bases from J, with 9 bases in between. The CDR3 spans 13 residues. Germline V gene lookup returns CDR1 SQVTM and CDR2 ANQGSEA. The CDR3 DNA follows: TGCAGCGTTGAAGCGGGAGCCCCCTACGAGCAGTACTTC. Its translation: CSVEAGAPYEQYF.

The gene calls are TRBV2 and TRBJ1-2; 9 nucleotides agree with TRBD1. Looked up from germline, CDR1 is SNHLY and CDR2 is FYNNEI. The CDR3 totals 16 residues. Trimming took 6 bases from V and 2 from J; bases not matched to a gene: 10. The CDR3 DNA follows: TGTGCCAGCAGCGAATCCGGGACAGGGTCCAACTATGGCTACACCTTC. It codes for CASSESGTGSNYGYTF.